Presented here are 6 T cell receptor beta chains from one specimen sequenced in a study of shared clonotypes between healthy human individuals. Clones were sequenced by immunoSEQ multiplex PCR, and TCRdb holds only the in-frame ones, with some missing. The repertoire holds more than 1,200,000 clones, 98% seen once, with about 0.4% in the top ten. Sequences were obtained from naive CD4+ T cells sorted from blood. Subset: CD45RA+ positively selected. These receptors were obtained from a man aged 25-40 years in good health.

Of note for this clone: At the DNA level, this CDR3 is encoded by other sequences in the same sample as well. The chain has TRBV5-1 and TRBJ2-5; D unclear. The germline CDR1 and CDR2 sequences are SGHRS and YFSETQ. The CDR3 has 12 amino acids. The V and J ends lost 0 bases and 5 bases respectively, with 5 bases between them. The CDR3 loop is CASSLGWETQYF. The CDR3 DNA is TGCGCCAGCAGCTTGGGATGGGAGACCCAGTACTTC.

The chain is built from TRBV28 and TRBJ2-7; 9 nucleotides align to TRBD1. The junction had 22 bases not matched to a gene; V was cut back by 7 bases and J by 6 bases. The CDR3 covers 18 residues. Germline CDR1 reads MDHEN; CDR2 reads SYDVKM. The CDR3 is CASTNGGQGVIGSGEQYF. The DNA of the CDR3 is TGTGCCAGCACCAATGGGGGACAGGGCGTTATAGGCTCGGGCGAGCAGTACTTC.

The chain combines TRBV5-1 with TRBJ2-1; TRBD2 agrees at 9 bases. Germline lookup yields CDR1 SGHRS and CDR2 YFSETQ. V dropped 5 bases and J dropped 2; count of bases not matched to a gene: 2. This CDR3 is 14 amino acids long. The CDR3 reads CASSSGSAYNEQFF. In DNA form, the CDR3 reads TGCGCCAGCAGTAGCGGGAGCGCCTACAATGAGCAGTTCTTC.

The chain links TRBV9 to TRBJ2-7; no reliable D call. Germline CDR1 and CDR2: SGDLS and YYNGEE. The CDR3 totals 14 residues. V was trimmed by 0 bases and J by 3 bases, leaving 10 bases between them. The CDR3 protein is CASSVGEFGYEQYF. As DNA, the CDR3 is TGTGCCAGCAGCGTAGGCGAGTTTGGCTACGAGCAGTACTTC.

V is TRBV19 and J is TRBJ2-3; D is possibly TRBD2 (5 bases). V lost 7 bases to trimming and J lost 6 bases, with 17 bases between them. The germline V gene has CDR1 LNHDA and CDR2 SQIVND (reference sequence). The CDR3 sequence is 14 residues long. CDR3 DNA: TGTGCCAGTAAAGTACCGGGCGGGTCGGATACGCAGTATTTT. This codes for CASKVPGGSDTQYF.

The CDR3 loop is CASSRLAGVYNEQFF. The CDR3 DNA sequence: TGTGCCAGCAGTAGGCTAGCGGGAGTCTACAATGAGCAGTTCTTC. The genes are TRBV6-5 and TRBJ2-1; 10 bases align to TRBD2. V shed 5 bases, J shed 3 bases, and the junction held 4 bases outside the gene matches. CDR1 and CDR2 from the germline V gene are MNHEY and SVGAGI. The CDR3 runs to 15 residues.